This T cell receptor beta chain was sequenced for a study of glioma-infiltrating T cells after dendritic cell vaccination. Primers: 60 V beta forward and 13 J beta reverse. Libraries were prepared by immunoSEQ multiplex PCR; TCRdb keeps only in-frame clonotypes and omits some of them. The sample contains about 95,000 clones, 70% to 90% of which appear only once. General study findings and limits: Higher TCR clonality did not directly relate to longer survival.

Trimming at V came to 5 bases and at J to 4 bases, leaving 2 bases not matched to a gene. Germline V gene lookup returns CDR1 SGHNT and CDR2 YYREEE (reference sequence). The CDR3 totals 13 residues. PBMC were collected before vaccination, two weeks after the third vaccination, and at progression. About this clone itself: The antigen remains unidentified.

The sequence derives from a human donor with glioblastoma. The chain uses TRBV5-4 and TRBJ1-4, with 7 bases that match TRBD1. Material: blood, obtained before dendritic cell vaccination. Here the CDR3 DNA reads TGTGCCAGCAGTAGGGGGCTTAATGAAAAACTGTTTTTT. The encoded protein is CASSRGLNEKLFF. The variable domain in full, completed from reference TRBV5-4 and TRBJ1-4, reads ETGVTQSPTHLIKTRGQQVTLRCSSQSGHNTVSWYQQALGQGPQFIFQYYREEENGRGNFPPRFSGLQFPNYSSELNVNALELDDSALYLCASSRGLNEKLFFGSGTQLSVL.